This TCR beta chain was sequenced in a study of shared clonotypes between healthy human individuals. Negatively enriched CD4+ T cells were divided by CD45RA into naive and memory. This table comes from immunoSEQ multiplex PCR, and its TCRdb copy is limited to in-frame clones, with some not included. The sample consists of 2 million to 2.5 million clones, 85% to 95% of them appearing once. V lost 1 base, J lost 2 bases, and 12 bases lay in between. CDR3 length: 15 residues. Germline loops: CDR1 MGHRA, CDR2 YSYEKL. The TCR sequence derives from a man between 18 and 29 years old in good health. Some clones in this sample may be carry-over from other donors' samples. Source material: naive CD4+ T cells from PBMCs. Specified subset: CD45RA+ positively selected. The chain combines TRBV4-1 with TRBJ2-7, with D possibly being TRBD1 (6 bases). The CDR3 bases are TGCGCCAGCAGCCAAGGCCCAGGGGAGACCTACGAGCAGTACTTC. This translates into CASSQGPGETYEQYF.